A single sample is the source of the 27 T cell receptor beta chains below, sequenced in a study of CXCR3-negative and CXCR3-positive naive CD8 T cells. General study points: Relative to CXCR3-negative naive cells, CXCR3-positive naive cells had more hydrophobic TRB CDR3s.

Libraries were UMI-labeled 5' RACE TRB cDNA. TCRdb re-called the 5' RACE reads and shows each CDR3 protein once, DNA omitted. This repertoire includes under 150,000 distinct CDR3 sequences. For these TCRs, the target antigens are not known. Sequencing input: naive CXCR3+ CD8+ T cells from blood. Subset described: CD45RO-CCR7+CD27+CD95- naive CD8+ T cells expressing CXCR3 (TNR3+). The source is a human donor in good health. Some clones in this sample may be carry-over from other donors' samples.

The chain is built from TRBV2 and TRBJ1-5; the TRBD1 assignment by TCRdb is unverifiable without DNA. Germline V gives CDR1 SNHLY, CDR2 FYNNEI. This CDR3 region has 15 residues. The CDR3 protein is CASATGGTSNQPQHF.

The chain combines TRBV9 with TRBJ2-1. The germline V gene has CDR1 SGDLS and CDR2 YYNGEE. CDR3 size: 13 residues. Here the CDR3 reads CASSVGEDNEQFF.

V usage is TRBV28 and J usage is TRBJ2-1; TCRdb indicates TRBD1, and absent DNA this call remains unverified. The germline CDR1 and CDR2 sequences are MDHEN and SYDVKM. This CDR3 contains 14 residues. CDR3 residues: CASLRESSYNEQFF.

The chain couples TRBV29-1 to TRBJ1-1; TCRdb indicates TRBD1, and absent DNA this call remains unverified. CDR1 SQVTM and CDR2 ANQGSEA come from the germline V gene. The length of the CDR3 is 12 residues. CDR3 sequence: CSVMPGVTEAFF. The entire variable domain, with the rest obtained from reference TRBV29-1 and TRBJ1-1, is as follows: SAVISQKPSRDICQRGTSLTIQCQVDSQVTMMFWYRQQPGQSLTLIATANQGSEATYESGFVIDKFPISRPNLTFSTLTVSNMSPEDSSIYLCSVMPGVTEAFFGQGTRLTVV.

This sequence joins TRBV19 and TRBJ1-1; no DNA is available, so the TRBD1 call from TCRdb remains unchecked. The germline gives CDR1 LNHDA, CDR2 SQIVND (reference sequence). This CDR3 region has 16 residues. The CDR3 sequence is CASSIVRVDMNTEAFF.

This chain joins TRBV29-1 and TRBJ2-2. In germline, CDR1 is SQVTM, CDR2 ANQGSEA. This CDR3 has 13 residues. The CDR3 spells CSVVVVNTGELFF.

The chain couples TRBV21-1 to TRBJ1-2; TCRdb names TRBD1, which stays unverified in the absence of DNA. TRBV21-1 has pseudogene status. This CDR3 spans 13 amino acids. CDR3 region: CASRGQLFYGYTF.

The J gene is TRBJ2-1, the V gene TRBV19. The CDR3 has 13 amino acids. CDR1 and CDR2 from the germline V gene are LNHDA and SQIVND (reference sequence). The CDR3 loop is CASSVETYNEQFF. The full variable domain, in which reference TRBV19 and TRBJ2-1 provide the parts outside the CDR3, is DGGITQSPKYLFRKEGQNVTLSCEQNLNHDAMYWYRQDPGQGLRLIYYSQIVNDFQKGDIAEGYSVSREKKESFPLTVTSAQKNPTAFYLCASSVETYNEQFFGPGTRLTVL.

This CDR3 reads CASTKREGSYNEQFF. The V call is TRBV5-4, the J call TRBJ2-1; TCRdb's D call of TRBD2 is untestable without DNA. CDR1 and CDR2 from the germline V gene are SGHNT and YYREEE (reference sequence). The CDR3 is 15 residues long.

The CDR3 loop is CASSPAGGARAFF. The J gene is TRBJ1-1, the V gene TRBV7-9. Germline-derived CDR1 and CDR2 are SEHNR and FQNEAQ (reference sequence). The CDR3 covers 13 residues.

The chain couples TRBV5-1 to TRBJ2-7; no DNA is available, so the TRBD2 call from TCRdb remains unchecked. Germline V gene sequence: CDR1 SGHRS, CDR2 YFSETQ. The CDR3 runs 14 residues. Here the CDR3 reads CASSLTGTGLEQYF.

This chain joins TRBV9 and TRBJ2-3; TCRdb outputs TRBD2, but without DNA this stays unchecked. The germline V gene has CDR1 SGDLS and CDR2 YYNGEE. The CDR3 totals 14 residues. The chain's CDR3 is CASSVAGTTDTQYF.

The V gene is TRBV28, the J gene TRBJ2-3; TCRdb names TRBD2, which stays unverified in the absence of DNA. CDR3 size: 14 residues. CDR1 MDHEN and CDR2 SYDVKM come from the germline V gene. CDR3 protein: CASRTSGALDTQYF. The full variable domain, in which reference TRBV28 and TRBJ2-3 provide the parts outside the CDR3, is DVKVTQSSRYLVKRTGEKVFLECVQDMDHENMFWYRQDPGLGLRLIYFSYDVKMKEKGDIPEGYSVSREKKERFSLILESASTNQTSMYLCASRTSGALDTQYFGPGTRLTVL.

The chain combines TRBV5-1 with TRBJ1-1. CDR1 is SGHRS and CDR2 is YFSETQ in the germline V gene. The CDR3 contains 13 residues. The CDR3 sequence: CASSLDGDTEAFF.

The chain joins TRBV7-9 to TRBJ2-3; the D gene TCRdb calls, TRBD1, cannot be checked with no DNA. This CDR3 is built from 16 residues. The V gene's germline CDR1 is SEHNR and CDR2 FQNEAQ (reference sequence). CDR3 sequence: CASSPPGTAFTDTQYF.

The chain has TRBV29-1 and TRBJ1-1. This CDR3 is 12 amino acids long. CDR1 and CDR2 from the germline V gene are SQVTM and ANQGSEA. The CDR3 is CSVLISNTEAFF.

This rearrangement joins TRBV6-2 or TRBV6-3 to TRBJ1-5; TCRdb outputs TRBD1, but without DNA this stays unchecked. The germline V gene encodes CDR1 MNHEY and CDR2 SVGEGT. The CDR3 contains 17 residues. The CDR3: CASSYGPASYSNQPQHF.

The CDR3 region is CASSPPFGTETYEQYF. The V call is TRBV9, the J call TRBJ2-7; TCRdb's assignment of TRBD1 cannot be checked, as there is no DNA. The CDR3 sequence is 16 residues long. Germline values: CDR1 SGDLS, CDR2 YYNGEE. The complete variable domain, with remaining parts taken from reference TRBV9 and TRBJ2-7, reads DSGVTQTPKHLITATGQRVTLRCSPRSGDLSVYWYQQSLDQGLQFLIQYYNGEERAKGNILERFSAQQFPDLHSELNLSSLELGDSALYFCASSPPFGTETYEQYFGPGTRLTVT.

The chain links TRBV24-1 to TRBJ2-2; checking the TCRdb D call of TRBD2 is not possible without DNA. Germline values: CDR1 KGHDR, CDR2 SFDVKD. The CDR3 runs to 14 residues. CDR3 region: CATRADGNTGELFF.

The chain links TRBV7-2 to TRBJ2-1. Germline CDR1 is SGHTA and CDR2 is FQGNSA. CDR3 length equals 15 residues. The CDR3 is CASSLVPETYNEQFF. Drawing the rest from reference TRBV7-2 and TRBJ2-1, the complete variable domain is GAGVSQSPSNKVTEKGKDVELRCDPISGHTALYWYRQSLGQGLEFLIYFQGNSAPDKSGLPSDRFSAERTGGSVSTLTIQRTQQEDSAVYLCASSLVPETYNEQFFGPGTRLTVL.

V gene TRBV21-1 combines with J gene TRBJ1-1; lacking DNA, the TRBD1 call made by TCRdb goes unchecked. TRBV21-1 is noted as a pseudogene. This CDR3 is built from 13 residues. CDR3 sequence reads: CAVSGQSNTEAFF.

The chain is built from TRBV5-1 and TRBJ2-7; TCRdb proposes TRBD2, but this gene call is untestable without DNA. The CDR3 has 18 amino acids. Germline assignment: CDR1 SGHRS and CDR2 YFSETQ. CDR3 residues: CASSLFGSGPSSSYEQYF.

This chain links TRBV15 with TRBJ2-1; the TCRdb D gene call, TRBD1, has no DNA to confirm it. The CDR3 sequence is 17 residues long. Germline assignment: CDR1 LNHNV and CDR2 YYDKDF (reference sequence). CDR3 loop: CATSPRIQGGPGNEQFF.

The J gene is TRBJ2-2, the V gene TRBV7-8. The CDR3 is 13 residues long. Per germline, CDR1 SGHVS and CDR2 FQNEAQ. The CDR3 protein is CASSLSPPGELFF.

The chain recombines TRBV19 with TRBJ2-7. In germline, CDR1 is LNHDA, CDR2 SQIVND (reference sequence). This CDR3 is 14 amino acids long. CDR3 in amino acids: CASSIVGSSYEQYF.

V is TRBV20-1 and J is TRBJ2-7; TCRdb calls TRBD1, which cannot be checked without DNA. The CDR3 has 14 amino acids. Germline lookup yields CDR1 DFQATT and CDR2 SNEGSKA (reference sequence). The CDR3 here is CSANHRGFSYEQYF.

The V call is TRBV6-5, the J call TRBJ2-2; absent DNA, TCRdb's TRBD2 call cannot be checked. The CDR3 has 15 residues. Looked up from germline, CDR1 is MNHEY and CDR2 is SVGAGI. This CDR3 reads CASSYGLAGIGELFF.